The clone carrying this T cell receptor beta chain occurred a few times. Measured with immunoSEQ multiplex PCR; TCRdb has only the in-frame clones, and not every one. The sample carries fewer than 500,000 clones, approximately 90% recorded once. The data stem from a study of control samples from healthy donors and cancer patients. Material: PBMCs. The TCR was taken from a man in his forties with head and neck cancer.

As DNA, the CDR3 is TGTGCCAGCAGAACAGGGGGCGAGCAGTACTTC. This sequence encodes CASRTGGEQYF. The J gene is TRBJ2-7, the V gene TRBV28; TRBD1 aligns across 8 bases. The CDR3 sequence is 11 residues long. Unmatched junction bases numbered 1, after V lost 6 bases and J lost 6 bases. CDR1 and CDR2 (germline): MDHEN, SYDVKM.